This T cell receptor beta chain was recorded in a study of blood T cell repertoires in COVID-19. Across the study: Acute-phase and convalescent COVID-19 samples originated in the United States, Italy and Spain. Sources were T cells, B-cell-depleted T cells, or PBMCs; the material itself was cDNA or gDNA.

Recruits, aged roughly 18 to 89 years, lived in 24 US areas. Assignment of participants to cohorts was predicated upon participant-reported clinical history. Here immunoSEQ multiplex PCR was the method, and the copy in TCRdb shows in-frame clones only, minus some. The data show hundreds of thousands of clones, nearly 90% seen once. Sample: PBMCs or T cells enriched from blood (not recorded which). This clonotype originated in a woman aged 18-30 years with acute COVID-19.

CDR3 DNA sequence: TGTGCCAGCAGCTTAGGTTCGAGGAACACTGAAGCTTTCTTT. Encoded protein: CASSLGSRNTEAFF. This chain uses TRBV11-1 with TRBJ1-1; D uncertain. The ends were cut back, 1 base at V and 1 base at J, with 7 bases in the middle. CDR3 length: 14 amino acids. Germline CDR1 SGHAT, CDR2 FQDESV (reference sequence).